The clone carrying this TCR beta chain was detected only a few times. The data are from a study of control samples from healthy donors and cancer patients. The data were produced by immunoSEQ multiplex PCR, yet TCRdb's version contains in-frame clones alone and is incomplete. The sample gives about 44,000 clones, more than 70% of which show up once; about 10% is in the top ten. The CDR3 consists of 13 residues. Trimming shortened V by 5 bases and J by 7 bases, and 14 bases separated the two germline ends. Germline V gene sequence: CDR1 SEHNR, CDR2 FQNEAQ (reference sequence). The genes are TRBV7-9 and TRBJ1-2; D is ambiguous. This clonotype was obtained from a woman aged 60-75 years with lung cancer. The specimen was PBMCs. CDR3 amino acids: CASSPTGSPGYTF. CDR3 sequence (DNA): TGTGCCAGCAGCCCAACCGGGTCCCCTGGCTACACCTTC.